This TCR beta chain is drawn from a study of T cell responses to AZD1222 COVID-19 vaccine. Analysis merged second doses at about 4 or about 12 weeks. J gave up 0 bases and V 8 bases, and 7 bases lay outside the gene matches. The germline V gene encodes CDR1 SQVTM and CDR2 ANQGSEA. CDR3 length equals 14 residues. Produced via immunoSEQ multiplex PCR; TCRdb's table is partial and in-frame only. The table has roughly 150,000 clones, approximately 88% seen once. As concerns this clone: Antigen specificity is unknown.

Study-level findings and limits: Repertoire sampling was restricted to post-peak T cell response timepoints. There were mostly white British donors and more females than males, and clonal diversity was possibly underestimated. An increase in Spike-specific TCR breadth and depth was observed after two AZD1222 doses.

The source was peripheral blood, collected 28 days after the second AZD1222 dose. J is TRBJ2-1 and V is TRBV29-1, with 7 nucleotides matching TRBD2. This receptor was taken from an adult who received the AZD1222 COVID-19 vaccine. CDR3 nucleotides: TGCAGCTTTCAAGGCGGGAGCTCCTACAATGAGCAGTTCTTC. It codes for CSFQGGSSYNEQFF.